This TCR beta chain was recovered during a study of cytomegalovirus exposure and HLA in healthy donors. The germline gives CDR1 LGHNA, CDR2 YNFKEQ. V was pared by 1 base and J by 2 bases, with 17 bases between. CDR3 length: 17 residues. Primers included in the PCR were 60 Vbeta and 13 Jbeta primers. Produced via immunoSEQ multiplex PCR; TCRdb's table is partial and in-frame only. The profile shows approximately 130,000 clones, around 83% of them singletons. The count of this clone is one. Sequenced input: PBMCs. The chain links TRBV4-2 to TRBJ1-2, with D possibly matching TRBD1 (5 bases). The clonotype originates from a girl aged 2-10 years in good health and CMV-seronegative. CDR3 nucleotides: TGTGCCAGCAGCCAAGTGGCCCGGGTCGGGGGAAACTATGGCTACACCTTC. It translates to CASSQVARVGGNYGYTF.